What follows is one T cell receptor (beta chain) and its context. CDR3 size: 15 residues. With 5 bases clipped from V and 5 bases from J, the junction kept 8 bases outside the gene matches. Germline CDR1 is SGHNT and CDR2 is YENEEA. This entry is derived from a study of cytomegalovirus exposure and HLA in healthy donors. The primer mix had 60 Vbeta and 13 Jbeta primers. Measured with immunoSEQ multiplex PCR; TCRdb has only the in-frame clones, and not every one. The profile covers roughly 190,000 clones, with approximately 80% appearing a single time and around an eighth taken by the ten largest. Sequenced sample: PBMCs. The chain combines TRBV11-3 with TRBJ2-1; 8 nucleotides align to TRBD1. The TCR comes from a woman under 40 in good health and CMV-seropositive. This CDR3 reads CASSQGQGDHNEQFF. The CDR3 DNA sequence: TGTGCCAGCAGCCAAGGACAGGGCGACCACAATGAGCAGTTCTTC.